This T cell receptor (beta chain) was identified during a study of T cell responses to AZD1222 COVID-19 vaccine. Study observations and caveats: Epitopes outside B.1.351 and B.1.1.7 mutated regions reportedly drew nearly half of spike TCRs. Repertoire sampling happened only post peak T cell response.

As regards this clone: The antigen is unknown.

CDR3 length: 17 amino acids. The assay was immunoSEQ multiplex PCR, and TCRdb's table has in-frame clones only and misses some. Counted here are about 140,000 clones, about 90% occurring once; the ten biggest clones make up 2.5% to 3%. The TCR comes from an adult in good health. The sample consisted of peripheral blood, taken on day 0 of AZD1222 vaccination. The chain employs TRBV21-1 and TRBJ2-3; the tabulated D call, TRBD2, remains unverified against the DNA. TRBV21-1 is flagged as a pseudogene. CDR3 sequence: CASSNLAGARGGDTQYF. The DNA for the CDR3 is TGTGCCAGCAGCAATCTAGCGGGGGCGAGGGGTGGAGATACGCAGTATTTT.